This T cell receptor (beta chain) is from a study of blood T cells in healthy people across ages. Note on this clonotype: Antigen unknown.

It was with a sample-barcoded 5' primer and a J-beta primer mix that a second PCR of about 7 to 12 cycles was run. TCRdb fed the 5' RACE reads into MiXCR, producing one record per CDR3 protein. The repertoire includes 1.5 million to 1.8 million distinct CDR3 sequences, under 55% of them detected once, and more than 4% sits in the top ten. Germline V CDR1 and CDR2: MGHRA, YSYEKL. This CDR3 spans 11 amino acids. V was clipped by 7 bases and J by 7 bases, with 8 bases between them. Points from the study as a whole: Samples with more naive T cells showed higher observed beta diversity. Estimates drawn from one million T cells were deemed to understate diversity.

The donors, all healthy, were Caucasians living in Russia, aged about 6 to 100. This receptor was identified in a woman younger than 35 in good health. The rearrangement uses TRBV4-1 and TRBJ2-1; D is unresolved. Sequencing was carried out using blood. The CDR3 DNA sequence: TGCGCCAGCAAGTTGGGGAATGAGCAGTTCTTC. Amino acids: CASKLGNEQFF.